Shown below are 21 T cell receptor beta chains from a single sample sequenced in a study of technical replicates of blood from a few donors. Only in-frame clones appear in the TCRdb table, and some are missing; sequencing was by immunoSEQ multiplex PCR. The sample lists 45,000 to 60,000 clones, about 96% seen once, with 0.35% to 0.5% in the top ten. Sequenced material: T cells isolated from PBMCs. The origin of the receptors is a human donor in good health.

J is TRBJ1-4 and V is TRBV10-1; TRBD1 might be the D (5 bases). This CDR3 is 18 amino acids long. The germline V gene has CDR1 WNHNN and CDR2 SYGVQD (reference sequence). The germline V and J ends were trimmed by 6 bases and 0 bases, with 20 bases remaining between them. The CDR3 protein is CASRGEEANQATNEKLFF. CDR3 DNA: TGCGCCAGCAGGGGGGAGGAGGCTAATCAAGCAACTAATGAAAAACTGTTTTTT.

CDR3 residues: CASSQMDSGELGYTF. Here the CDR3 DNA reads TGCGCCAGCAGCCAAATGGACTCAGGAGAGTTAGGCTACACCTTC. This chain links TRBV4-3 with TRBJ1-2; D is uncertain. Germline assignment: CDR1 LGHNA and CDR2 YSLEER. V lost 2 bases to trimming and J lost 8 bases, with 18 bases between them. This CDR3 comprises 15 residues.

The V call is TRBV5-1, the J call TRBJ2-3, with 12 bases lining up with TRBD2. In germline, CDR1 is SGHRS, CDR2 YFSETQ. The CDR3 extends over 14 amino acids. The V and J ends lost 4 bases and 6 bases, in that order; junction bases with no gene match: 3. The CDR3 sequence is CASSLAGGMDTQYF. CDR3 DNA sequence: TGCGCCAGCAGCCTAGCGGGAGGGATGGATACGCAGTATTTT.

The V gene is TRBV5-1, the J gene TRBJ2-1, with a weak D call TRBD1 (5 bases). The CDR3 length is 14 residues. Germline lookup yields CDR1 SGHRS and CDR2 YFSETQ. V lost 1 base to trimming and J lost 4 bases, with 9 bases between them. CDR3 DNA sequence: TGCGCCAGCAGCTTGCTGACAGCTTACAATGAGCAGTTCTTC. Encoded protein: CASSLLTAYNEQFF.

J is TRBJ1-4 and V is TRBV5-1; 8 nucleotides match TRBD1. Looked up from germline, CDR1 is SGHRS and CDR2 is YFSETQ. The CDR3 extends over 14 amino acids. The trim removed 2 bases at V and 7 bases at J, leaving 4 bases unmatched. The DNA of the CDR3 is TGCGCCAGCAGCTTAGACAGGGGCGGTGAAAAACTGTTTTTT. This sequence encodes CASSLDRGGEKLFF.

The V call is TRBV6-1, the J call TRBJ2-7; tentatively, D is TRBD2 (5 bases). The length of the CDR3 is 15 residues. Germline loops: CDR1 MNHNS, CDR2 SASEGT. The ends were cut back, 6 bases at V and 1 base at J, with 16 bases in the middle. This CDR3 reads CASRIASYPSYEQYF. The CDR3 bases are TGTGCCAGCAGGATAGCGTCGTACCCATCCTACGAGCAGTACTTC.

The chain joins TRBV30 to TRBJ2-7, with a possible D match to TRBD2 (6 bases). Looked up from germline, CDR1 is GTSNPN and CDR2 is SVGIG (reference sequence). V dropped 0 bases and J dropped 5 bases, with 20 bases sitting between them. The CDR3 runs 16 residues. This CDR3 reads CAWSVGRGFLIHEQYF. The CDR3 DNA is TGTGCCTGGAGTGTAGGGCGGGGCTTCCTTATTCACGAGCAGTACTTC.

The rearrangement uses TRBV2 and TRBJ1-5; a weak D match, TRBD1 (6 bases). The CDR3 totals 15 residues. V was shortened by 6 bases and J by 5 bases, with 17 bases between the two germline ends. Germline V gene data show CDR1 as SNHLY and CDR2 as FYNNEI. The CDR3 is CASSSGGGSDQPQHF. CDR3 in DNA: TGTGCCAGCAGCAGCGGGGGCGGGAGCGATCAGCCCCAGCATTTT.

The chain joins TRBV6-6 to TRBJ2-5, with D tentatively TRBD1 (6 bases). The V and J ends lost 6 bases and 2 bases respectively, with 19 bases between them. The germline V gene encodes CDR1 MNHNY and CDR2 SVGAGI (reference sequence). The length of the CDR3 is 16 residues. This CDR3 is CASSPPGRQVQETQYF. The CDR3 DNA is TGTGCCAGCAGCCCCCCAGGTAGACAGGTTCAAGAGACCCAGTACTTC.

The chain combines TRBV19 with TRBJ1-1; TRBD1 matches 8 bases. Germline trimming cut 3 bases from V and 5 bases from J; bases unmatched to any gene: 8. Germline loops: CDR1 LNHDA, CDR2 SQIVND (reference sequence). There are 15 residues in the CDR3. CDR3 amino acids: CASSIQGQVGTEAFF. The CDR3 bases are TGTGCCAGTAGTATTCAGGGACAGGTCGGGACTGAAGCTTTCTTT.

J is TRBJ1-5 and V is TRBV4-1; D might be TRBD1 (6 bases). The CDR3 is 14 amino acids. The V end lost 5 bases, the J end lost 2 bases, and 10 bases lay between the germline ends. CDR1 MGHRA and CDR2 YSYEKL come from the germline V gene. The CDR3 region has the DNA TGCGCCAGCAGCTACACAGGGCGCAATCAGCCCCAGCATTTT. Translating it yields CASSYTGRNQPQHF.

V usage is TRBV20-1 and J usage is TRBJ1-1; weak D call: TRBD1 (5 bases). CDR1 DFQATT and CDR2 SNEGSKA come from the germline V gene (reference sequence). The length of the CDR3 is 10 residues. The CDR3 protein is CSGGETEAFF. CDR3 sequence (DNA): TGCTCGGGGGGGGAAACCGAAGCTTTCTTT.

The V call is TRBV9, the J call TRBJ1-2; possibly TRBD1 for D (5 bases). The CDR3 runs 14 residues. Trimming pared 4 bases from V and 1 base from J, leaving 11 bases between. Germline CDR1 and CDR2: SGDLS and YYNGEE. The CDR3 here is CASSPTDDNYGYTF. The CDR3 coding sequence is TGTGCCAGCAGCCCGACAGACGATAACTATGGCTACACCTTC.

The rearrangement joins TRBV6-5 to TRBJ2-3; no firm D call. V gave up 7 bases and J gave up 0 bases, with 8 bases separating them. Germline-derived CDR1 and CDR2 are MNHEY and SVGAGI. This CDR3 region has 13 residues. As DNA, the CDR3 is TGTGCCAGCACCCAGATTAGCACAGATACGCAGTATTTT. Translated, it gives CASTQISTDTQYF.

This clone was recorded a few times. The DNA for the CDR3 is TGCGCCAGCAGCCCTCCGGGACAGGGGACTGAAGCTTTCTTT. Translated: CASSPPGQGTEAFF. The chain uses TRBV5-1 and TRBJ1-1; 10 positions agree with TRBD1. CDR3 length equals 14 residues. V lost 4 bases to trimming and J lost 5 bases; unmatched junction nucleotides: 5. CDR1 SGHRS and CDR2 YFSETQ come from the germline V gene.

The chain employs TRBV6-5 and TRBJ2-1, with D hard to call. This CDR3 region has 16 residues. Germline-derived CDR1 and CDR2 are MNHEY and SVGAGI. The V end was cut by 2 bases, the J end by 0 bases, with 11 bases between. In DNA form, the CDR3 reads TGTGCCAGCAGTTACGACGTTCCGGGCTCCTACAATGAGCAGTTCTTC. Translation: CASSYDVPGSYNEQFF.

This clone occurred once. V is TRBV9 and J is TRBJ1-4, with D possibly being TRBD1 (5 bases). Germline loops: CDR1 SGDLS, CDR2 YYNGEE. Trimming removed 4 bases at V and 3 bases at J, with 13 bases between. The CDR3 has 15 residues. CDR3 in amino acids: CASSSRGVANEKLFF. The CDR3 DNA follows: TGTGCCAGCAGCTCCCGGGGGGTGGCTAATGAAAAACTGTTTTTT. Full variable domain (missing parts from reference TRBV9 and TRBJ1-4): DSGVTQTPKHLITATGQRVTLRCSPRSGDLSVYWYQQSLDQGLQFLIQYYNGEERAKGNILERFSAQQFPDLHSELNLSSLELGDSALYFCASSSRGVANEKLFFGSGTQLSVL.

This rearrangement joins TRBV7-9 to TRBJ2-1; 11 bases line up with TRBD2. Looked up from germline, CDR1 is SEHNR and CDR2 is FQNEAQ (reference sequence). The junction had 3 bases not matched to a gene; V was cut back by 4 bases and J by 4 bases. The CDR3 runs 15 residues. CDR3 sequence (DNA): TGTGCCAGCAGCTCTATAGCGGGGGGGTACAATGAGCAGTTCTTC. Translating gives CASSSIAGGYNEQFF. Full variable domain (outside the CDR3, taken from reference TRBV7-9 and TRBJ2-1): DTGVSQNPRHKITKRGQNVTFRCDPISEHNRLYWYRQTLGQGPEFLTYFQNEAQLEKSRLLSDRFSAERPKGSFSTLEIQRTEQGDSAMYLCASSSIAGGYNEQFFGPGTRLTVL.

The CDR3 DNA is TGTGCCAGCATGTCACAGCTCTATGGCTACACCTTC. Protein sequence: CASMSQLYGYTF. J is TRBJ1-2 and V is TRBV6-1; D uncertain. Germline V gene lookup returns CDR1 MNHNS and CDR2 SASEGT. The CDR3 length is 12 residues. Trimming stripped 7 bases from V and 4 bases from J, with 10 bases between.

This chain uses TRBV7-2 with TRBJ2-7; 7 nucleotides line up with TRBD2. The CDR3 consists of 15 residues. In germline, CDR1 is SGHTA, CDR2 FQGNSA. Trimming took 0 bases from V and 3 from J; bases not matched to a gene: 5. CDR3 residues: CASSLAASGVYEQYF. The CDR3 DNA reads as TGTGCCAGCAGCTTAGCGGCTAGCGGAGTCTACGAGCAGTACTTC.

CDR3 protein: CASSLGGLPFEQYF. In DNA, the CDR3 is TGTGCCAGCAGCTTGGGGGGTTTACCTTTCGAGCAGTACTTC. The chain joins TRBV7-3 to TRBJ2-7; tentative D call: TRBD2 (6 bases). The germline V gene has CDR1 SGHTA and CDR2 FQGTGA. This CDR3 is 14 amino acids long. V shed 3 bases and J shed 6 bases, with 15 bases lying between them.